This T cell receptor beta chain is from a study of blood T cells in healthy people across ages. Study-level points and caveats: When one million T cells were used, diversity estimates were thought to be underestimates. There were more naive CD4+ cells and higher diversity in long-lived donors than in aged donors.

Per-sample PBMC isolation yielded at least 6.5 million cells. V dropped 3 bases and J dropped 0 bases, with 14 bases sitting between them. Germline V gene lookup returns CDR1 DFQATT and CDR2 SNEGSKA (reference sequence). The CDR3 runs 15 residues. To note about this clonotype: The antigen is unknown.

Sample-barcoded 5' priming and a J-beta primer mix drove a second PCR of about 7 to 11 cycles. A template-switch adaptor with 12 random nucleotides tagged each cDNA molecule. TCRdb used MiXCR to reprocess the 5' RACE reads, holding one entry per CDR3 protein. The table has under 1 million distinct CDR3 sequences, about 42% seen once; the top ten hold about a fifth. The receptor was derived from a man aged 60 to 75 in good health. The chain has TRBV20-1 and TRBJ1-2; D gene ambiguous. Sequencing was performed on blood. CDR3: CSASDAVRPNYGYTF. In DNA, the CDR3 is TGCAGTGCTAGCGACGCCGTCCGTCCTAACTATGGCTACACCTTC.